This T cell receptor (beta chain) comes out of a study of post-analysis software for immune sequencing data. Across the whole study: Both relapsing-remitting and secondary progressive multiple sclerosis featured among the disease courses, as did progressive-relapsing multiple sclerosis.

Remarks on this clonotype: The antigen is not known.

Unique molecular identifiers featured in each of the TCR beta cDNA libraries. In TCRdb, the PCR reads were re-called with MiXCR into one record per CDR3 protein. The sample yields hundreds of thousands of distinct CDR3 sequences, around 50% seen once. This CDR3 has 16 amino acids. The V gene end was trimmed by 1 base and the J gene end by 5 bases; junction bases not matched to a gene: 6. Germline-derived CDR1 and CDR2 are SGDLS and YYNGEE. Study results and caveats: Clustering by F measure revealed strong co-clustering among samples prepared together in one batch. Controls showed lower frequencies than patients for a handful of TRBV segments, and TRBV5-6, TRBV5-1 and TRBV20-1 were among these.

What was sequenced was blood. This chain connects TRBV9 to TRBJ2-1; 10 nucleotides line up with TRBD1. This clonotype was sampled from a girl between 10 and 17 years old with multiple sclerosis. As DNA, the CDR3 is TGTGCCAGCAGCGTATACCAGGGACAGGGGCACAATGAGCAGTTCTTC. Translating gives CASSVYQGQGHNEQFF.